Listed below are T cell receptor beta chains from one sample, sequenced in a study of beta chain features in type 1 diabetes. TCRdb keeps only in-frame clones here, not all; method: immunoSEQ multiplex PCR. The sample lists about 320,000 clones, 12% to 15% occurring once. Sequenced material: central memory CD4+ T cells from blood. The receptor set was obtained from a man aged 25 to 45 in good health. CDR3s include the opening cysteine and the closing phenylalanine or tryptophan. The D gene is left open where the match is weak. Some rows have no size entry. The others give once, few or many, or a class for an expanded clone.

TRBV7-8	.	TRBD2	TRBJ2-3	CASSLNPGLASDTQYF
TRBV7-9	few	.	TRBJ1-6	CASSLGQAYNSPLHF
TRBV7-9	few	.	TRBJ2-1	CASRNLQGLTGNEQFF
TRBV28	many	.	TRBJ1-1	CASSLGVGEAFF
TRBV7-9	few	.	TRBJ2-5	CASSLATVTQETQYF
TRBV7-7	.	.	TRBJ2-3	CASSSGVGPTDTQYF
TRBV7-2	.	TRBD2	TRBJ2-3	CASSQGEGEDTQYF
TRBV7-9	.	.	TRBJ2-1	CASSTNLVGQFF
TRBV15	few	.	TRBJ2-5	CATSPGDQETQYF
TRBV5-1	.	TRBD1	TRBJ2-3	CASSIGQGASDTQYF
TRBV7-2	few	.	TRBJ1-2	CASSLVDGGGYTF
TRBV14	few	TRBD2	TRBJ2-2	CASSQGLAGGAGELFF
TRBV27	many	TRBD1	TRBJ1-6	CASSFAGQGLSPLHF
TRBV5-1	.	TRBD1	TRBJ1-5	CASSRGQASNQPQHF
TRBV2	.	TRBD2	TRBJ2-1	CASRDQLAAAYNEQFF
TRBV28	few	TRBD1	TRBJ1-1	CASRNGQGLPTEAFF
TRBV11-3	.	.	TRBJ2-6	CASNEGANVLTF
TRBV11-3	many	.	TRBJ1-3	CASSPGVTGAIYF
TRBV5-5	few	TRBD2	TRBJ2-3	CASSKSSGGRTDTQYF
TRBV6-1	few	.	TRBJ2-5	CASSERGFQETQYF
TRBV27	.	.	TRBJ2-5	CASSPGTENF
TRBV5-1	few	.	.	CASSYGRGYEQYF
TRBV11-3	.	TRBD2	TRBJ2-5	CASSPRTSGRMETQYF
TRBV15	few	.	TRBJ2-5	CATSSRTEIKETQYF
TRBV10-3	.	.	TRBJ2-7	CAISWTVSSSYEQYF
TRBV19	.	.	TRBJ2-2	CASSLLSSTGELFF
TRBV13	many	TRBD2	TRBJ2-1	CASSLAEGLAGNEQFF
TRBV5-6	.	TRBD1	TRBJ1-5	CASSRGTGQGNQPQHF
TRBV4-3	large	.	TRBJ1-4	CASSQGPKEKLFF
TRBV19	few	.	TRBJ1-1	CASMRDTDTEAFF
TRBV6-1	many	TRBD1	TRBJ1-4	CANLSRTGEEKLFF
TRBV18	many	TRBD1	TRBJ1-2	CASSPPMGTGYGYTF
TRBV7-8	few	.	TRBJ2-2	CASSLAITRAGELFF
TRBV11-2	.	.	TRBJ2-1	CASRAGGRNEQFF
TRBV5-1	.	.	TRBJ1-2	CASSLVGKSDGYTF
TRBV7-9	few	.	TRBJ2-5	CASSLGRGTKQETQYF
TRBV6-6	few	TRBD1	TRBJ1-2	CASSYSDRRYYGYTF
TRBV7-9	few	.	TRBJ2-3	CASSLVSTDTQYF
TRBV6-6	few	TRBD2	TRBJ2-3	CASTAAGGPDTQYF
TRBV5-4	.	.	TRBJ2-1	CASSSGLAGHYNEQFF
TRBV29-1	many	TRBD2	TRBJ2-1	CSVASSSGYNEQFF
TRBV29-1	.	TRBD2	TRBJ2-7	CRVRRGLAGGSTYEQYF
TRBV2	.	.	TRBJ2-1	CASSEGGNEQFF
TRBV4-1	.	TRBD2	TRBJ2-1	CASSQDPRAGGNEQFF
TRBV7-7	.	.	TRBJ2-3	CASSTEGRADTQYF